Presented here are 15 T cell receptor beta chains from one specimen sequenced in a study of neoadjuvant nivolumab and ipilimumab in lung cancer. Repertoires were generated with immunoSEQ multiplex PCR, while TCRdb's copy carries only in-frame clones and drops some. This table has 20,000 to 25,000 clones, roughly 84% appearing once. This specimen consisted of peripheral blood, obtained before neoadjuvant nivolumab, alone or with ipilimumab. Receptor source: an adult with non-small cell lung cancer.

The chain recombines TRBV6-5 with TRBJ1-1; D uncertain. V lost 5 bases, J lost 3 bases, and 7 bases lay in between. In germline, CDR1 is MNHEY, CDR2 SVGAGI. The CDR3 is 12 residues long. The CDR3 spells CASSNLYTEAFF. The CDR3 DNA reads as TGTGCCAGCAGTAACCTCTACACTGAAGCTTTCTTT.

V gene TRBV5-1 combines with J gene TRBJ2-1; D unclear. From germline, CDR1 is SGHRS and CDR2 YFSETQ. Trimming pared 3 bases from V and 10 bases from J, leaving 8 bases between. The CDR3 contains 11 residues. The CDR3 DNA reads TGCGCCAGCAGCTCGACGGTAGAGCAGTTCTTC. Amino acid sequence: CASSSTVEQFF.

The V gene is TRBV7-2, the J gene TRBJ2-3; unclear D gene. The germline gives CDR1 SGHTA, CDR2 FQGNSA. V was clipped by 6 bases and J by 2 bases, with 6 bases between them. This CDR3 spans 12 amino acids. The CDR3 nucleotides are TGTGCCAGCAGTGAGGTCACAGATACGCAGTATTTT. Its translation: CASSEVTDTQYF.

This clone was seen more than once but under ten times. The rearrangement uses TRBV7-9 and TRBJ1-2; the D gene is possibly TRBD1 (6 bases). Germline V gene data show CDR1 as SEHNR and CDR2 as FQNEAQ (reference sequence). This CDR3 is built from 16 residues. The V gene lost 0 bases and the J gene lost 8 bases, with 19 bases spanning the gap. The CDR3: CASSLARGEVVMGYTF. In DNA, the CDR3 is TGTGCCAGCAGCTTAGCGAGGGGGGAAGTTGTCATGGGCTACACCTTC.

The rearrangement uses TRBV7-2 and TRBJ2-6, with D possibly matching TRBD1 (6 bases). This CDR3 is 15 amino acids long. The germline V gene encodes CDR1 SGHTA and CDR2 FQGNSA. V shed 5 bases and J shed 2 bases, with 10 bases lying between them. CDR3 amino acids: CASSQNRAGANVLTF. The CDR3 DNA sequence: TGTGCCAGCAGCCAGAACAGGGCTGGGGCCAACGTCCTGACTTTC.

The chain recombines TRBV7-2 with TRBJ2-7; no reliable D call. Germline CDR1 and CDR2: SGHTA and FQGNSA. The V end was cut by 0 bases, the J end by 7 bases, with 16 bases between. This CDR3 contains 15 residues. The CDR3 loop is CASSLARLGLGEQYF. The CDR3 region has the DNA TGTGCCAGCAGCTTAGCTCGGTTAGGTTTGGGTGAGCAGTACTTC. Filled out from reference TRBV7-2 and TRBJ2-7, the complete variable domain reads GAGVSQSPSNKVTEKGKDVELRCDPISGHTALYWYRQSLGQGLEFLIYFQGNSAPDKSGLPSDRFSAERTGGSVSTLTIQRTQQEDSAVYLCASSLARLGLGEQYFGPGTRLTVT.

This rearrangement joins TRBV28 to TRBJ1-2; the match to TRBD1 covers 9 bases. The CDR3 extends over 13 amino acids. The germline V gene encodes CDR1 MDHEN and CDR2 SYDVKM. Trimming took 6 bases from V and 3 from J; bases not matched to a gene: 2. The CDR3 here is CASRNRGHYGYTF. CDR3 bases: TGTGCCAGCAGGAACAGGGGGCACTATGGCTACACCTTC.

The V call is TRBV9, the J call TRBJ1-1; TRBD1 is a possible D gene (6 bases). Germline lookup yields CDR1 SGDLS and CDR2 YYNGEE. The length of the CDR3 is 15 residues. V was pared by 4 bases and J by 1 base, with 14 bases between. CDR3 residues: CASSPEGTPNTEAFF. The CDR3 DNA is TGTGCCAGCAGCCCCGAAGGGACACCGAACACTGAAGCTTTCTTT.

This clone was counted once. The rearrangement joins TRBV7-2 to TRBJ2-7; D ambiguous. This CDR3 is built from 13 residues. V was shortened by 2 bases and J by 2 bases, with 7 bases between the two germline ends. Germline V gene data show CDR1 as SGHTA and CDR2 as FQGNSA. The CDR3 sequence: CASSLHRTYEQYF. As DNA, the CDR3 is TGTGCCAGCAGCTTACACCGAACCTACGAGCAGTACTTC.

Comments on this clone: At one boundary the junction diverges from the germline segment, which might be a read error. The chain uses TRBV2 and TRBJ2-7; TRBD2 aligns across 11 bases. This CDR3 contains 13 residues. Germline V gene sequence: CDR1 SNHLY, CDR2 FYNNEI. The CDR3 sequence: CASKALAGASPHF. CDR3 sequence (DNA): TGTGCCAGCAAAGCACTAGCGGGAGCCTCTCCCCACTTC. The full variable domain, its missing parts supplied by reference TRBV2 and TRBJ2-7, is EPEVTQTPSHQVTQMGQEVILRCVPISNHLYFYWYRQILGQKVEFLVSFYNNEISEKSEIFDDQFSVERPDGSNFTLKIRSTKLEDSAMYFCASKALAGASPHFGPGTRLTVT.

Within the sample, this clone is medium-sized. The V and J genes are TRBV19 and TRBJ1-5, with D unclear. The CDR3 spans 15 residues. Trimming shortened V by 4 bases and J by 1 base, and 11 bases separated the two germline ends. Germline V CDR1 and CDR2: LNHDA, SQIVND (reference sequence). Written as DNA, the CDR3 is TGTGCCAGTAGTACGCTCCTTGGGAGCAATCAGCCCCAGCATTTT. This encodes CASSTLLGSNQPQHF.

The genes are TRBV5-4 and TRBJ1-2; D uncertain. Germline lookup yields CDR1 SGHNT and CDR2 YYREEE (reference sequence). The V end was cut by 1 base, the J end by 3 bases, with 10 bases between. The CDR3 runs to 14 residues. CDR3 in amino acids: CASSLQFGHYGYTF. The CDR3 region has the DNA TGTGCCAGCAGCTTGCAATTCGGTCACTATGGCTACACCTTC. Together with reference TRBV5-4 and TRBJ1-2, the CDR3 gives the full variable domain: ETGVTQSPTHLIKTRGQQVTLRCSSQSGHNTVSWYQQALGQGPQFIFQYYREEENGRGNFPPRFSGLQFPNYSSELNVNALELDDSALYLCASSLQFGHYGYTFGSGTRLTVV.

The chain employs TRBV5-1 and TRBJ2-5; D is unresolved. Germline-derived CDR1 and CDR2 are SGHRS and YFSETQ. The CDR3 extends over 12 amino acids. Between the trimmed V and J ends, which lost 5 bases and 0 bases, there was a span of 5 bases. The CDR3, as DNA: TGCGCCAGCAGTTGGGACCAAGAGACCCAGTACTTC. Protein sequence: CASSWDQETQYF. Looking up the rest from reference TRBV5-1 and TRBJ2-5 gives the full variable domain: KAGVTQTPRYLIKTRGQQVTLSCSPISGHRSVSWYQQTPGQGLQFLFEYFSETQRNKGNFPGRFSGRQFSNSRSEMNVSTLELGDSALYLCASSWDQETQYFGPGTRLLVL.

The rearrangement joins TRBV5-1 to TRBJ2-4; tentatively, D is TRBD2 (6 bases). Between the trimmed V and J ends, which lost 3 bases and 1 base, there was a span of 26 bases. This CDR3 contains 20 residues. CDR1 is SGHRS, CDR2 YFSETQ, per germline. The CDR3 DNA sequence: TGCGCCAGCAGCTCGCACCTGGGGGGAGTGGGGGGAGCCGCCAAAAACATTCAGTACTTC. Amino acid sequence: CASSSHLGGVGGAAKNIQYF.

The chain has TRBV30 and TRBJ1-2; D gene ambiguous. Per the germline V gene, CDR1 is GTSNPN and CDR2 is SVGIG (reference sequence). The CDR3 loop spans 13 amino acids. Deletions cut 4 bases from V and 4 bases from J, with 13 bases between. CDR3 residues: CAWNWRRSYGYTF. The CDR3 DNA is TGTGCCTGGAACTGGCGCAGGTCCTATGGCTACACCTTC.